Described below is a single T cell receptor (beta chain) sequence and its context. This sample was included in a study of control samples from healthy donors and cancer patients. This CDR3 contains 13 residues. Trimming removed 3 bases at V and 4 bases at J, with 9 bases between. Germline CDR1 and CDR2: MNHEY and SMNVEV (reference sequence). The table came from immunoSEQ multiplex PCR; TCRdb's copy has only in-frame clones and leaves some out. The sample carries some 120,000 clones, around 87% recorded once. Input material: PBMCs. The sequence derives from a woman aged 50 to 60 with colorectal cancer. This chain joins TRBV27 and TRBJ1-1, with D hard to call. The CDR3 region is CASSLAVGTEAFF. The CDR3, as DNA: TGTGCCAGCAGTTTGGCGGTTGGCACTGAAGCTTTCTTT.